A selection of T cell receptor beta chains follows, all from one sample in a study of radiotherapy plus CTLA-4 blockade in lung cancer. The repertoire was sequenced with immunoSEQ multiplex PCR; TCRdb's copy has only in-frame clones and lacks some. The data contain about 110,000 clones, 81% of them singletons. The specimen was peripheral blood, collected from a patient treated with radiotherapy plus ipilimumab. These TCRs come from a human donor with non-small cell lung cancer that progressed on radiotherapy plus ipilimumab. Some clones in this sample may be carry-over from other donors' samples. Each CDR3 is given with its conserved first and last residue. The D gene is left open where the match is weak. Clone size, where shown, is once, few, many, or a class for clones that have expanded.

TRBD1 | TRBJ1-2 | TRBV29-1 | - | CSVTGQGLYGYTF | TGCAGTGTCACGGGACAGGGACTCTATGGCTACACCTTC
- | TRBJ2-2 | TRBV9 | - | CASSVQGTTNTGELFF | TGTGCCAGCAGCGTACAGGGGACTACGAACACCGGGGAGCTGTTTTTT
- | TRBJ1-2 | TRBV4-3 | - | CASSLREAPPNYGYTF | TGCGCCAGCAGCCTCCGGGAGGCCCCACCTAACTATGGCTACACCTTC
TRBD1 | TRBJ1-2 | TRBV19 | - | CASRPLPGQSTHGYTF | TGTGCCAGTAGACCTCTACCGGGACAGTCCACTCATGGCTACACCTTC
TRBD1 | TRBJ2-1 | TRBV6-5 | once | CASSATGGYNEQFF | TGTGCCAGCAGTGCGACAGGGGGCTACAATGAGCAGTTCTTC
TRBD2 | TRBJ2-1 | TRBV5-1 | - | CASSLGLADVNEQFF | TGCGCCAGCAGCTTGGGGCTAGCGGATGTCAATGAGCAGTTCTTC
- | TRBJ2-2 | TRBV28 | - | CASSSPGVSGGELFF | TGTGCCAGCAGTTCCCCTGGTGTCTCGGGCGGGGAGCTGTTTTTT
TRBD1 | TRBJ1-5 | TRBV7-2 | - | CASSLTGVASNQPQHF | TGTGCCAGCAGCTTAACAGGGGTGGCAAGCAATCAGCCCCAGCATTTT
- | TRBJ1-2 | TRBV6-1 | - | CASRETGSDGYTF | TGTGCCAGCAGGGAAACTGGTTCCGATGGCTACACCTTC
- | TRBJ1-5 | TRBV12-5 | - | CASGLAEWQPQHF | TGTGCTAGTGGTTTGGCAGAATGGCAGCCCCAGCATTTT
TRBD2 | TRBJ2-1 | TRBV10-3 | - | CAISGSSGGVSYNEQFF | TGTGCCATCAGTGGGTCTAGCGGGGGGGTTTCCTACAATGAGCAGTTCTTC
- | TRBJ1-3 | TRBV9 | - | CASSVAPDRGNTIYF | TGTGCCAGCAGCGTAGCCCCCGACAGGGGAAACACCATATATTTT
- | TRBJ1-2 | TRBV28 | - | CASSAQGTYGYTF | TGTGCCAGCAGTGCTCAGGGTACCTATGGCTACACCTTC
- | TRBJ2-7 | TRBV7-8 | - | CASSLGTLYEQYF | TGTGCCAGCAGCCTCGGGACACTCTACGAGCAGTACTTC
TRBD1 | TRBJ2-2 | TRBV9 | - | CASSVGGGNTGELFF | TGTGCCAGCAGCGTAGGAGGGGGCAACACCGGGGAGCTGTTTTTT
- | TRBJ2-3 | TRBV4-1 | few | CASSQDSGLWTDTQYF | TGCGCCAGCAGCCAAGATAGTGGCCTTTGGACAGATACGCAGTATTTT
TRBD2 | TRBJ2-7 | TRBV18 | - | CASSPPSGAGYEQYF | TGTGCCAGCTCACCACCGAGCGGGGCGGGGTACGAGCAGTACTTC
- | TRBJ2-1 | TRBV7-2 | - | CASSIRQNPYNEQFF | TGTGCCAGCAGCATCAGACAGAATCCCTACAATGAGCAGTTCTTC
- | TRBJ1-5 | TRBV5-6 | few | CASSLTRGGEGNQPQHF | TGTGCCAGCAGCCTGACTCGGGGGGGCGAGGGCAATCAGCCCCAGCATTTT
- | TRBJ2-3 | TRBV11-2 | - | CASSLTVTDTQYF | TGTGCCAGCAGCTTAACGGTCACAGATACGCAGTATTTT
- | TRBJ1-6 | TRBV9 | - | CASSVGGRSYNSPLHF | TGTGCCAGCAGCGTAGGAGGCAGATCCTATAATTCACCCCTCCACTTT
- | TRBJ2-2 | TRBV6-5 | - | CASSELDLRKELFF | TGTGCCAGCAGTGAACTGGACCTGCGCAAGGAGCTGTTTTTT
- | TRBJ1-3 | TRBV6-1 | few | CASSLKQGGGNTIYF | TGTGCCAGCAGCCTCAAACAGGGTGGCGGAAACACCATATATTTT
TRBD2 | TRBJ2-3 | TRBV4-2 | - | CASSPWTSGGATDTQYF | TGTGCCAGCAGCCCATGGACTAGCGGGGGGGCCACAGATACGCAGTATTTT
- | TRBJ1-1 | TRBV7-3 | - | CASSLYTMNTEAFF | TGTGCCAGCAGCTTGTACACCATGAACACTGAAGCTTTCTTT
TRBD2 | TRBJ2-7 | TRBV7-9 | - | CASSLVVRGAYEQYF | TGTGCCAGCAGCTTAGTAGTCCGGGGGGCCTACGAGCAGTACTTC
- | TRBJ2-3 | TRBV7-9 | once | CASSLSIGYSTDTQYF | TGTGCCAGCAGCTTAAGTATAGGGTATAGCACAGATACGCAGTATTTT
- | TRBJ1-5 | TRBV18 | - | CASSHRTDNQPQHF | TGTGCCAGCTCGCACCGGACGGACAATCAGCCCCAGCATTTT
TRBD1 | TRBJ2-3 | TRBV6-6 | - | CASSLTTGTDTQYF | TGTGCCAGCAGTTTAACGACAGGGACAGATACGCAGTATTTT
TRBD1 | TRBJ1-1 | TRBV2 | - | CASRRQGSTEAFF | TGTGCCAGCAGGAGACAGGGGAGCACTGAAGCTTTCTTT
- | TRBJ1-2 | TRBV11-2 | - | CASSFSGEGGGYTF | TGTGCCAGCAGCTTCTCCGGAGAGGGAGGGGGCTACACCTTC
- | TRBJ2-5 | TRBV27 | - | CASSLSGGETQYF | TGTGCCAGCAGTTTATCAGGGGGAGAGACCCAGTACTTC
TRBD1 | TRBJ1-4 | TRBV4-2 | - | CASSRRDRGTTNEKLFF | TGTGCCAGCAGCCGCCGGGACAGGGGGACAACTAATGAAAAACTGTTTTTT
- | TRBJ1-6 | TRBV6-5 | - | CASSYYRTYNSPLHF | TGTGCCAGCAGTTACTATCGGACCTATAATTCACCCCTCCACTTT
- | TRBJ1-2 | TRBV7-2 | once | CASRRDPTSYGYTF | TGTGCCAGCAGAAGAGACCCCACCAGCTATGGCTACACCTTC
TRBD2 | TRBJ2-1 | TRBV10-1 | - | CASSVKRGALGNEQFF | TGCGCCAGCAGTGTAAAGCGGGGGGCTCTGGGTAATGAGCAGTTCTTC
- | TRBJ1-1 | TRBV4-3 | - | CASSQDPTSPFFF | TGCGCCAGCAGCCAAGATCCGACGTCGCCCTTTTTCTTT
- | TRBJ1-6 | TRBV5-4 | - | CASSSRENNSPLHF | TGTGCCAGCAGCTCCAGGGAGAATAATTCACCCCTCCACTTT
- | TRBJ1-2 | TRBV15 | - | CATSKEANNRVGYTF | TGTGCCACCAGCAAGGAAGCAAATAACCGAGTTGGCTACACCTTC
- | TRBJ1-1 | TRBV7-2 | once | CASSLTRGGTEAFF | TGTGCCAGCAGCTTAACAAGGGGAGGGACTGAAGCTTTCTTT
TRBD1 | TRBJ2-5 | TRBV27 | - | CASSSDRGHMKGQETQYF | TGTGCCAGCAGTTCGGACAGGGGCCACATGAAGGGTCAAGAGACCCAGTACTTC